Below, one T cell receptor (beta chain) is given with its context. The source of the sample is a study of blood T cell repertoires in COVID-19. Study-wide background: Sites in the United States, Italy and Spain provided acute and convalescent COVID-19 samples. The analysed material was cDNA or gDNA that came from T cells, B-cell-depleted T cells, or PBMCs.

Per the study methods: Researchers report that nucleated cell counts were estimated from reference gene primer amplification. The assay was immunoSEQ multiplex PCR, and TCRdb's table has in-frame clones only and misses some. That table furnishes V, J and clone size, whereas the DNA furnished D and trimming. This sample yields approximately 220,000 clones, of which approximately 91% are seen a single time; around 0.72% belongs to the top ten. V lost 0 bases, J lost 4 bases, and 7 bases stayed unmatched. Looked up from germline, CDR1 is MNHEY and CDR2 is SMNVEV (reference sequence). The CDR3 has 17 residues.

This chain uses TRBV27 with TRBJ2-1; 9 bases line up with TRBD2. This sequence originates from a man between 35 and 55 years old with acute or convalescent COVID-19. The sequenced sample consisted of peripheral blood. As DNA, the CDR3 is TGTGCCAGCAGTTTATCCCCAGCTAGCGGGGTGTACAATGAGCAGTTCTTC. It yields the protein CASSLSPASGVYNEQFF.